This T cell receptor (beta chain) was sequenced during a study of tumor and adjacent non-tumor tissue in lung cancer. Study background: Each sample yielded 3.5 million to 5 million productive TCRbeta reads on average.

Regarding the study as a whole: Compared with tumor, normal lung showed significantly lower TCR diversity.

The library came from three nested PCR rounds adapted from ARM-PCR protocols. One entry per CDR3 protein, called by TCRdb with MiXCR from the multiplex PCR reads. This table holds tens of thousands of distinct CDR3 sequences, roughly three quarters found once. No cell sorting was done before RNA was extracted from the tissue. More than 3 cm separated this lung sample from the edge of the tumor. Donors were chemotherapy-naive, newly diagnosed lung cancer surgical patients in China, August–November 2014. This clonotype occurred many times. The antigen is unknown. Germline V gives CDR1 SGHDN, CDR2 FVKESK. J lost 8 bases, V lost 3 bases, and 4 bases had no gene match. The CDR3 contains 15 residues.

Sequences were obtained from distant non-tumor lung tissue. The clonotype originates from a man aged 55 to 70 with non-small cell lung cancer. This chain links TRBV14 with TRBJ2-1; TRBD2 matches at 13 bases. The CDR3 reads CASSHTSGRADEQFF. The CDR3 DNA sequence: TGTGCCAGCAGCCATACTAGCGGGAGGGCCGATGAGCAGTTCTTC.